This TCR beta chain was sequenced in a study of human T cells and chemical hapten exposure. TCRdb reprocessed the RACE reads with MiXCR, giving one entry per CDR3 protein. The sample lists roughly 51,000 distinct CDR3 sequences, 9.9% seen once, with about 8.9% in the top ten. Regarding this clonotype: Its matching antigen is unknown.

Germline lookup yields CDR1 MDHEN and CDR2 SYDVKM. CDR3 length: 13 residues. V dropped 6 bases and J dropped 1 base, with 9 bases sitting between them. Stated time point: pre-sensitization, week 0. This sample's treatment: therapeutic diphenylcyclopropenone sensitization with weekly scalp DPC. Study-wide points: TCRs at high frequency, those above 1 in 1000, did not change with DPC sensitization.

This TCR was recovered from a man aged 35 to 55 with alopecia areata. Some clones in this sample may be carry-over from other donors' samples. Source: whole blood, taken in connection with sensitization to the hapten diphenylcyclopropenone (DPC). J is TRBJ1-1 and V is TRBV28, with D possibly TRBD1 on 5 matching bases. Here the CDR3 DNA reads TGTGCCAGCAGACTTACAGGGAACACTGAAGCTTTCTTT. It codes for CASRLTGNTEAFF.